Ten or more counts support the clone carrying this T cell receptor beta chain. This sample is part of a study of blood T cell repertoires in COVID-19. About the study: Both acute and convalescent COVID-19 samples were obtained from the United States, Italy and Spain. PBMCs, B-cell-depleted T cells, or T cells provided the cDNA or gDNA that made up the material.

CDR1 is SEHNR, CDR2 FQNEAQ, per germline (reference sequence). The CDR3 sequence is 15 residues long. The ends lost 4 bases at V and 6 bases at J; junction bases unmatched: 7. As handled by the study authors: Amplification from reference gene primers served as the basis for estimated nucleated cell counts. Produced via immunoSEQ multiplex PCR; TCRdb's table is partial and in-frame only. That table is the source of V, J and clone size, and D and trimming were worked out from the DNA. The data show around 88,000 clones, approximately 84% seen once. The specimen was peripheral blood. The chain is built from TRBV7-9 and TRBJ2-2, with 8 bases identical to TRBD2. This clonotype was sampled from a man between 60 and 75 years old with acute or convalescent COVID-19. The CDR3 nucleotides are TGTGCCAGCAGCTCTAGACTAGCGACGGCCGGGGAGCTGTTTTTT. Encoded protein: CASSSRLATAGELFF.